Each of the 32 T cell receptor beta chains below was sequenced from the same sample in a study of blood T cell repertoires in COVID-19. The data were produced by immunoSEQ multiplex PCR, yet TCRdb's version contains in-frame clones alone and is incomplete. The sample lists 250,000 or so clones; 91% were seen once. Sequenced material: PBMCs or T cells enriched from blood (not recorded which). These receptors were collected from a man in his forties who had been exposed to COVID-19.

The chain uses TRBV5-1 and TRBJ1-6; D possibly corresponds to TRBD1 (6 bases). From germline, CDR1 is SGHRS and CDR2 YFSETQ. The CDR3 is made up of 18 amino acids. V was shortened by 1 base and J by 0 bases, with 14 bases between the two germline ends. CDR3: CASSLWVQGGSYNSPLHF. For the CDR3, the DNA is TGCGCCAGCAGCTTGTGGGTTCAAGGGGGCTCCTATAATTCACCCCTCCACTTT.

The chain employs TRBV29-1 and TRBJ1-1; the D gene is possibly TRBD1 (5 bases). V was clipped by 0 bases and J by 6 bases, with 23 bases between them. The germline V gene has CDR1 SQVTM and CDR2 ANQGSEA. The CDR3 sequence is 17 residues long. Written as DNA, the CDR3 is TGCAGCGTTGAAGACACCCCACCCCTAGGAGGGGATCCTGAAGCTTTCTTT. Translated, it gives CSVEDTPPLGGDPEAFF.

The chain carries TRBV6-1 and TRBJ2-1, with 13 nucleotides matching TRBD2. The junction had 4 bases not matched to a gene; V was cut back by 5 bases and J by 0 bases. Germline CDR1 MNHNS, CDR2 SASEGT. The length of the CDR3 is 17 residues. CDR3 sequence (DNA): TGTGCCAGCAGTAAAGGGACTAGCGGGATCTCCTACAATGAGCAGTTCTTC. Protein product: CASSKGTSGISYNEQFF.

The V gene is TRBV10-1, the J gene TRBJ2-7; 7 nucleotides line up with TRBD1. Germline V lookup: CDR1 WNHNN, CDR2 SYGVQD (reference sequence). The CDR3 spans 13 residues. The V gene end was trimmed by 6 bases and the J gene end by 0 bases; junction bases not matched to a gene: 2. DNA for the CDR3: TGCGCCAGCAGGGGGGACAGCTCCTACGAGCAGTACTTC. Its protein is CASRGDSSYEQYF.

V gene TRBV24-1 combines with J gene TRBJ1-2; tentative D call: TRBD1 (5 bases). Germline values: CDR1 KGHDR, CDR2 SFDVKD. Trimming shortened V by 6 bases and J by 6 bases, and 16 bases separated the two germline ends. The CDR3 has 14 amino acids. The CDR3 DNA reads as TGTGCCACCAGTCCGGAAGGAGGGGTGGATGGCTACACCTTC. Its protein product is CATSPEGGVDGYTF.

The chain carries TRBV18 and TRBJ1-2, with 9 bases identical to TRBD1. The CDR3 has 14 amino acids. The germline gives CDR1 KGHSH, CDR2 LQKENI. With 3 bases clipped from V and 8 bases from J, the junction kept 7 bases outside the gene matches. The chain's CDR3 is CASSPLGDRDGYTF. In DNA, the CDR3 is TGTGCCAGCTCACCCCTGGGGGACAGGGACGGCTACACCTTC.

The rearrangement joins TRBV14 to TRBJ1-2; the D is unclear. V shed 0 bases and J shed 4 bases, with 9 bases lying between them. CDR3 length: 14 residues. The germline V gene has CDR1 SGHDN and CDR2 FVKESK. The CDR3 spells CASSQESAGYGYTF. CDR3 coding DNA: TGTGCCAGCAGCCAAGAATCGGCGGGCTATGGCTACACCTTC.

This clone was recorded once. This rearrangement joins TRBV11-2 to TRBJ2-2; a possible D gene is TRBD2 (6 bases). The CDR3 spans 17 residues. The germline V gene encodes CDR1 SGHAT and CDR2 FQNNGV. Trimming left V 3 bases short and J 0 bases short, with 14 bases between. CDR3 coding DNA: TGTGCCAGCAGCTTGGTAGTAGCGGAGGCGAACACCGGGGAGCTGTTTTTT. Protein sequence: CASSLVVAEANTGELFF.

This chain joins TRBV7-9 and TRBJ2-7; no definite D call. V was trimmed by 4 bases and J by 3 bases, leaving 25 bases between them. Germline V lookup: CDR1 SEHNR, CDR2 FQNEAQ (reference sequence). There are 18 residues in the CDR3. CDR3: CASSSTINLRLYVYEQYF. The CDR3 region has the DNA TGTGCCAGCAGCTCCACAATTAACCTAAGACTCTATGTCTACGAGCAGTACTTC.

V usage is TRBV5-1 and J usage is TRBJ2-3; 11 bases line up with TRBD2. The CDR3 covers 15 residues. The V gene end was trimmed by 4 bases and the J gene end by 4 bases; junction bases not matched to a gene: 5. The germline CDR1 and CDR2 sequences are SGHRS and YFSETQ. CDR3 DNA sequence: TGCGCCAGCAGCGTTAGCGGGAGGGCCGCAGATACGCAGTATTTT. Residues: CASSVSGRAADTQYF. Full variable domain (remainder filled in from reference TRBV5-1 and TRBJ2-3): KAGVTQTPRYLIKTRGQQVTLSCSPISGHRSVSWYQQTPGQGLQFLFEYFSETQRNKGNFPGRFSGRQFSNSRSEMNVSTLELGDSALYLCASSVSGRAADTQYFGPGTRLTVL.

The rearrangement links TRBV2 to TRBJ2-7; TRBD1 might be the D (5 bases). With 6 bases removed from V and 4 bases from J, the gap between germline ends came to 16 bases. Per the germline V gene, CDR1 is SNHLY and CDR2 is FYNNEI. This CDR3 region has 14 residues. The CDR3: CASRLDTTDYEQYF. The CDR3 bases are TGTGCCAGCAGGTTGGACACGACCGATTACGAGCAGTACTTC. The full variable domain, with the rest looked up from reference TRBV2 and TRBJ2-7, is EPEVTQTPSHQVTQMGQEVILRCVPISNHLYFYWYRQILGQKVEFLVSFYNNEISEKSEIFDDQFSVERPDGSNFTLKIRSTKLEDSAMYFCASRLDTTDYEQYFGPGTRLTVT.

The rearrangement joins TRBV28 to TRBJ1-2; D might be TRBD1 (5 bases). Germline assignment: CDR1 MDHEN and CDR2 SYDVKM. Trimming left V 5 bases short and J 4 bases short, with 17 bases between. The CDR3 covers 15 residues. The CDR3 is CASSMGLPLGYGYTF. CDR3 DNA sequence: TGTGCCAGCAGTATGGGGCTTCCCTTGGGCTATGGCTACACCTTC.

In this sample, this clone turned up a few times. This rearrangement joins TRBV2 to TRBJ2-5; D is unresolved. The germline V and J ends were trimmed by 3 bases and 5 bases, with 10 bases remaining between them. This CDR3 contains 13 residues. Germline loops: CDR1 SNHLY, CDR2 FYNNEI. The CDR3 sequence is CASSEELEETQYF. In nucleotides, the CDR3 is TGTGCCAGCAGTGAGGAGTTAGAGGAGACCCAGTACTTC.

The count of this clone is one. The chain combines TRBV7-2 with TRBJ2-1, with D uncertain. The CDR3 contains 11 residues. The V gene lost 1 base and the J gene lost 7 bases, with 2 bases spanning the gap. Germline values: CDR1 SGHTA, CDR2 FQGNSA. This CDR3 is CASSLVNEQFF. CDR3 nucleotides: TGTGCCAGCAGCTTAGTAAATGAGCAGTTCTTC.

The V gene is TRBV12-5, the J gene TRBJ2-7, with D possibly TRBD2 on 5 matching bases. V was pared by 9 bases and J by 1 base, with 7 bases between. CDR3 length: 11 residues. Germline V gene lookup returns CDR1 LGHNT and CDR2 FRNRAP. This CDR3 is CASGVSYEQYF. CDR3 DNA: TGTGCTAGCGGGGTGTCCTACGAGCAGTACTTC. The entire variable domain, with the rest obtained from reference TRBV12-5 and TRBJ2-7, is as follows: DARVTQTPRHKVTEMGQEVTMRCQPILGHNTVFWYRQTMMQGLELLAYFRNRAPLDDSGMPKDRFSAEMPDATLATLKIQPSEPRDSAVYFCASGVSYEQYFGPGTRLTVT.

The V gene is TRBV6-1, the J gene TRBJ1-1; D is perhaps TRBD1 (6 bases). The V end lost 0 bases, the J end lost 4 bases, and 15 bases lay between the germline ends. The CDR3 is made up of 16 amino acids. The germline CDR1 and CDR2 sequences are MNHNS and SASEGT. This CDR3 is CASSEALQGPLTEAFF. The CDR3 DNA is TGTGCCAGCAGTGAAGCCCTACAGGGTCCACTCACTGAAGCTTTCTTT.

This clone occurred once. The CDR3 is CASREGQTNQETQYF. The CDR3 region has the DNA TGTGCCAGCAGAGAGGGACAGACAAATCAAGAGACCCAGTACTTC. The chain employs TRBV7-2 and TRBJ2-5; 7 bases line up with TRBD1. The germline V gene has CDR1 SGHTA and CDR2 FQGNSA. The CDR3 covers 15 residues. Unmatched junction bases numbered 9, after V lost 6 bases and J lost 2 bases. The variable domain in full, with the rest retrieved from reference TRBV7-2 and TRBJ2-5, is GAGVSQSPSNKVTEKGKDVELRCDPISGHTALYWYRQSLGQGLEFLIYFQGNSAPDKSGLPSDRFSAERTGGSVSTLTIQRTQQEDSAVYLCASREGQTNQETQYFGPGTRLLVL.

The chain carries TRBV19 and TRBJ1-1; 7 bases align to TRBD1. The germline V gene encodes CDR1 LNHDA and CDR2 SQIVND (reference sequence). This CDR3 has 16 residues. Trimming cost V 0 bases and J 0 bases; bases outside gene matches: 4. This chain's CDR3 is CASSIETGTVNTEAFF. CDR3 nucleotide sequence: TGTGCCAGTAGTATAGAGACCGGGACAGTGAACACTGAAGCTTTCTTT.

In DNA, the CDR3 is TGTGCCAGCAGCCAAGAGATGGGGGCGCGGAGCTATGGCTACACCTTC. It specifies CASSQEMGARSYGYTF. The chain joins TRBV4-2 to TRBJ1-2, with a weak D call TRBD1 (6 bases). Trimming left V 0 bases short and J 4 bases short, with 15 bases between. This CDR3 contains 16 residues. The germline V gene has CDR1 LGHNA and CDR2 YNFKEQ.

This clone was seen just once. The same CDR3 is also encoded by other DNA sequences in this sample. The V and J genes are TRBV30 and TRBJ2-7; no definite D call. Germline V gene data show CDR1 as GTSNPN and CDR2 as SVGIG (reference sequence). Trimming removed 0 bases at V and 4 bases at J, with 4 bases between. The CDR3 contains 11 residues. CDR3 loop: CAWSVRYEQYF. Written as DNA, the CDR3 is TGTGCCTGGAGTGTACGGTACGAGCAGTACTTC. The full variable domain, rest sourced from reference TRBV30 and TRBJ2-7, is SQTIHQWPATLVQPVGSPLSLECTVEGTSNPNLYWYRQAAGRGLQLLFYSVGIGQISSEVPQNLSASRPQDRQFILSSKKLLLSDSGFYLCAWSVRYEQYFGPGTRLTVT.

The chain couples TRBV5-1 to TRBJ2-3; the match to TRBD2 covers 7 bases. Per the germline V gene, CDR1 is SGHRS and CDR2 is YFSETQ. The J segment lost 6 bases and the V segment lost 3 bases, leaving 7 bases of the junction unmatched. The CDR3 runs 14 residues. CDR3 residues: CASSSGLPKDTQYF. The CDR3, as DNA: TGCGCCAGCAGCTCGGGACTACCTAAGGATACGCAGTATTTT.

The genes are TRBV27 and TRBJ1-2, with 9 bases identical to TRBD1. Germline-derived CDR1 and CDR2 are MNHEY and SMNVEV (reference sequence). J gave up 8 bases and V 6 bases, and 7 bases lay outside the gene matches. The CDR3 is 13 residues long. CDR3 nucleotide sequence: TGTGCCAGCAGGGACGGCGGACAGGGGGGCTACACCTTC. Protein sequence: CASRDGGQGGYTF.

V usage is TRBV9 and J usage is TRBJ1-2; 8 nucleotides match TRBD1. V lost 4 bases to trimming and J lost 0 bases; unmatched junction nucleotides: 8. The CDR3 consists of 16 residues. Germline V gives CDR1 SGDLS, CDR2 YYNGEE. The CDR3 bases are TGTGCCAGCAGCCTTGGAGACAGGGGCACTAACTATGGCTACACCTTC. Residues: CASSLGDRGTNYGYTF.

J is TRBJ1-1 and V is TRBV9; D gene uncertain. The CDR3 sequence is 15 residues long. Between the trimmed V and J ends, which lost 5 bases and 2 bases, there was a span of 16 bases. CDR1 is SGDLS and CDR2 is YYNGEE in the germline V gene. CDR3 DNA: TGTGCCAGCAGGAAAACGGCGGCAACTAACACTGAAGCTTTCTTT. Residues: CASRKTAATNTEAFF.

The CDR3 region is CASRYGQGLEPQHF. The CDR3 DNA reads as TGTGCCAGTAGGTATGGACAGGGGCTCGAGCCCCAGCATTTT. The chain employs TRBV19 and TRBJ1-5, with 9 bases identical to TRBD1. V was pared by 6 bases and J by 8 bases, with 8 bases of the junction left unmatched. The germline V gene has CDR1 LNHDA and CDR2 SQIVND (reference sequence). The CDR3 has 14 amino acids.

This rearrangement joins TRBV28 to TRBJ2-7; 9 bases align to TRBD1. This CDR3 contains 15 residues. Trimming cost V 4 bases and J 5 bases; bases outside gene matches: 9. The germline gives CDR1 MDHEN, CDR2 SYDVKM. The CDR3 is CASSSAGQGDHEQYF. CDR3 coding DNA: TGTGCCAGCAGTTCCGCGGGACAGGGAGACCACGAGCAGTACTTC.

The chain employs TRBV29-1 and TRBJ1-3; the match to TRBD1 covers 7 bases. Trimming at V came to 6 bases and at J to 0 bases, leaving 5 bases not matched to a gene. Germline V CDR1 and CDR2: SQVTM, ANQGSEA. The CDR3 runs to 14 residues. The CDR3 is CSVVTGASGNTIYF. CDR3 DNA sequence: TGCAGCGTGGTTACAGGGGCCTCTGGAAACACCATATATTTT.

This clone came up once. The DNA for the CDR3 is TGTGCCAGCTCACCAGTGGGCAGCAATCAGCCCCAGCATTTT. Translation: CASSPVGSNQPQHF. This rearrangement joins TRBV18 to TRBJ1-5; D gene ambiguous. The germline V gene encodes CDR1 KGHSH and CDR2 LQKENI. Between the trimmed V and J ends, which lost 2 bases and 1 base, there was a span of 6 bases. CDR3 length equals 14 residues.

The gene calls are TRBV3-1 (or the pseudogene TRBV3-2) and TRBJ2-7; possibly TRBD2 for D (5 bases). CDR3 length: 12 amino acids. The ends were cut back, 1 base at V and 7 bases at J, with 8 bases in the middle. CDR1 and CDR2 (germline): LGHDT, YNNKEL (reference sequence). CDR3 in amino acids: CASSQVTGEQYF. In nucleotides, the CDR3 is TGTGCCAGCAGCCAAGTAACGGGAGAGCAGTACTTC.

The chain carries TRBV4-2 and TRBJ2-1; TRBD2 agrees at 7 bases. The germline CDR1 and CDR2 sequences are LGHNA and YNFKEQ. With 4 bases clipped from V and 3 bases from J, the junction kept 15 bases outside the gene matches. The CDR3 has 18 residues. This CDR3 is CASSPETFGRAIYNEQFF. CDR3 bases: TGTGCCAGCAGCCCCGAGACCTTTGGGAGGGCCATCTACAATGAGCAGTTCTTC.

V usage is TRBV30 and J usage is TRBJ2-1, with D possibly matching TRBD1 (5 bases). V shed 6 bases and J shed 0 bases, with 9 bases lying between them. Germline-derived CDR1 and CDR2 are GTSNPN and SVGIG (reference sequence). The CDR3 loop spans 13 amino acids. The CDR3 DNA reads TGTGCCTGTGGACACTTCTCCTACAATGAGCAGTTCTTC. Translation: CACGHFSYNEQFF.

The J gene is TRBJ2-2, the V gene TRBV27; TRBD2 matches 12 bases. Germline V gene sequence: CDR1 MNHEY, CDR2 SMNVEV (reference sequence). The junction had 9 bases not matched to a gene; V was cut back by 5 bases and J by 2 bases. This CDR3 is built from 18 residues. The CDR3 region is CASSIRTSGNTNTGELFF. The CDR3 coding sequence is TGTGCCAGCAGTATCAGGACTAGCGGGAACACAAACACCGGGGAGCTGTTTTTT.